Listed below are T cell receptor beta chains from one sample, sequenced in a study of cytomegalovirus exposure and HLA in healthy donors. This table comes from immunoSEQ multiplex PCR, and its TCRdb copy is limited to in-frame clones, with some not included. The table lists some 150,000 clones, around two thirds of them singletons. Source material: PBMCs. Source of these receptors: a woman aged 55-70 years in good health and CMV-seropositive. The CDR3 runs from the conserved cysteine through the conserved F or W. A D gene is named only where the DNA matches it firmly. Not every row has a clone size; where given, it reads once, few, many or a size class.

v_call	clone_size	d_call	j_call	cdr3_nt	cdr3_aa
TRBV6-5	.	TRBD2	TRBJ2-1	TGTGCCAGCAGTGCGAGCGGGGCTCTTTACAATGAGCAGTTCTTC	CASSASGALYNEQFF
TRBV9	.	TRBD2	TRBJ2-7	TGTGCCAGCAGCGTTACTAGCGGGAGGGCGTCCGAGCAGTACTTC	CASSVTSGRASEQYF
TRBV21-1	.	.	TRBJ1-3	TGTGCCAGCAGCAAAGACGAGGGACTGATTTTTTTT	CASSKDEGLIFF
TRBV12-5	.	.	TRBJ1-3	TGTGCTAGTGGTTTGGTAGGGGGTGGAAACACCATATATTTT	CASGLVGGGNTIYF
TRBV6-5	.	.	TRBJ2-3	TGTGCCAGCAGTTCAACAGATACGCAGTATTTT	CASSSTDTQYF
TRBV27	.	TRBD2	TRBJ2-1	TGTGCCAGCAGTCGGGCGGGGGATTACAATGAGCAGTTCTTC	CASSRAGDYNEQFF
TRBV29-1	.	.	TRBJ1-2	TGCAGCGTTGATGCATTAACGGGACAAACTAACTATGGCTACACCTTC	CSVDALTGQTNYGYTF
TRBV10-3	.	.	TRBJ1-5	TGTGCCACCGGACAGCTTATGGACAATCAGCCCCAGCATTTT	CATGQLMDNQPQHF
TRBV6-5	.	.	TRBJ2-7	TGTGCCAGCACCCGGGGGGGACAGGGTCCTACGAAGCAGTACTTC	CASTRGGQGPTKQYF
TRBV6-5	.	.	TRBJ1-1	TGTGCCAGCAGGCGACAGGCCCAGAACACTGAAGCTTTCTTT	CASRRQAQNTEAFF
TRBV30	few	.	TRBJ1-1	TGTGCCTGGGCTCACCGTCGCGACACTGAAGCTTTCTTT	CAWAHRRDTEAFF
TRBV28	.	.	TRBJ2-3	TGTGCCAGTTCGGGAACCCCTACAGATACGCAGTATTTT	CASSGTPTDTQYF
TRBV2	few	.	TRBJ1-1	TGTGCCAGCCTACGGGGGAGAATCACTGAAGCTTTCTTT	CASLRGRITEAFF
TRBV7-9	.	.	TRBJ1-2	TGTGCCAGCAGCCACAAGGGTGGGGGCGGCTACACCTTC	CASSHKGGGGYTF
TRBV5-1	.	TRBD2	TRBJ2-1	TGCGCCAGCAGCTTGATCGGGGAGGGCCCCCACAATGAGCAGTTCTTC	CASSLIGEGPHNEQFF
TRBV5-1	once	TRBD1	TRBJ1-2	TGCGCCAGCAGCATAGGATCACAGGGGGCTCTGAAGGGCTACACCTTC	CASSIGSQGALKGYTF
TRBV2	.	.	TRBJ1-3	TGTGCCAGCGGTACTCCGGGATTCTCTGGAAACACCATATATTTT	CASGTPGFSGNTIYF
TRBV7-9	.	TRBD1	TRBJ2-5	TGTGCCAGCAGCCCCGGGACAGGGACCCAAGAGACCCAGTACTTC	CASSPGTGTQETQYF
TRBV5-1	.	TRBD2	TRBJ2-5	TGCGCCAGCAGCCCTTCGGCTAGCGGGAGTACGGAGACCCAGTACTTC	CASSPSASGSTETQYF
TRBV5-4	.	.	TRBJ2-3	TGTGCCAGCAGCCCCGCGGCGGACTTTAGCACAGATACGCAGTATTTT	CASSPAADFSTDTQYF
TRBV4-1	.	TRBD2	TRBJ2-1	TGCGCCAGCAGCCAACCTAGCGGGCCTGAGCAGTTCTTC	CASSQPSGPEQFF
TRBV6-5	.	.	TRBJ1-2	TGTGCCAGCAGAGGGAACAGGCAGCACTATGGCTACACCTTC	CASRGNRQHYGYTF
TRBV6-1	few	TRBD2	TRBJ2-3	TGTGCCAGCAGTGAAGCGACTAGCGGGAGGTTCACAGATACGCAGTATTTT	CASSEATSGRFTDTQYF
TRBV7-6	.	TRBD1	TRBJ1-2	TGTGCCAGCAGCTTAGAACAGGGGAATTACTATGGCTACACCTTC	CASSLEQGNYYGYTF
TRBV30	few	.	TRBJ1-5	TGTGCCTGGAGTGTCTCAGGAAATCAGCCCCAGCATTTT	CAWSVSGNQPQHF
TRBV6-1	.	.	TRBJ1-5	TGTGCCAGCAGTGAACAGGGCGATCAGCCCCAGCATTTT	CASSEQGDQPQHF
TRBV5-1	.	.	TRBJ1-1	TGCGCCAGCAGCCTACAGAGATACGACACTGAAGCTTTCTTT	CASSLQRYDTEAFF
TRBV10-3	.	TRBD1	TRBJ1-1	TGTGCCATCAGGAGTGACAGGGGCACTGAAGCTTTCTTT	CAIRSDRGTEAFF
TRBV19	.	.	TRBJ1-5	TGTGCCAGTACAGGACAGAGCAATCAGCCCCAGCATTTT	CASTGQSNQPQHF
TRBV7-9	.	.	TRBJ1-2	TGTGCCAGCAGCTTAATCTTGGCCGGGGGCTACACCTTC	CASSLILAGGYTF
TRBV10-3	once	TRBD1	TRBJ1-4	TGTGCCATCAGTGATGCAGGGGGCAATGAAAAACTGTTTTTT	CAISDAGGNEKLFF
TRBV5-8	.	.	TRBJ1-5	TGTGCCAGCAGCTTTGGGGGGTCTCAGCCCCAGCATTTT	CASSFGGSQPQHF
TRBV10-3	few	.	TRBJ1-5	TGTGCCATCAGTGAAGGGGGGGCTGTGCAGCCCCAGCATTTT	CAISEGGAVQPQHF
TRBV28	.	TRBD2	TRBJ2-4	TGTGCCAGCAGTAGGGTAGCGGGAGGATGGGGAAACATTCAGTACTTC	CASSRVAGGWGNIQYF
TRBV7-9	once	TRBD1	TRBJ2-7	TGTGCCAGCAGCCACACCCTCACCGGGACAGAAGGTTACGAGCAGTACTTC	CASSHTLTGTEGYEQYF
TRBV28	.	TRBD2	TRBJ2-2	TGTGCCAGCAGTTTAAGTCTAGCGGGAGTCACCGGGGAGCTGTTTTTT	CASSLSLAGVTGELFF
TRBV5-4	.	TRBD1	TRBJ2-7	TGTGCCAGCAGCTTGAAGGGGGCTAGTGAGCAGTACTTC	CASSLKGASEQYF
TRBV28	.	.	TRBJ1-1	TGTGCCAGCAGTTTATACCCGGGACAGAACACTGAAGCTTTCTTT	CASSLYPGQNTEAFF
TRBV6-5	few	.	TRBJ2-1	TGTGCCAGCGGACGGGGGAGCTCCTACAATGAGCAGTTCTTC	CASGRGSSYNEQFF
TRBV27	few	TRBD1	TRBJ2-6	TGTGCCAGCAGCCGAGATAGGGGGCCCCACTCTGGGGCCAACGTCCTGACTTTC	CASSRDRGPHSGANVLTF
TRBV25-1	few	.	TRBJ2-1	TGTGCCAGCAGTGAAGGGCCAGGGCAGTTCTTC	CASSEGPGQFF
TRBV29-1	few	TRBD1	TRBJ2-7	TGCAGCGTTGTGACAGGGACCGTTCGGGAGCAGTACTTC	CSVVTGTVREQYF
TRBV5-1	.	.	TRBJ2-5	TGCGCCAGCAGCTTTGACAGACAAGAGACCCAGTACTTC	CASSFDRQETQYF
TRBV18	.	.	TRBJ1-2	TGTGCCAGCTCACCACCCGGCTATGGCTACACCTTC	CASSPPGYGYTF
TRBV5-1	few	.	TRBJ2-7	TGCGCCAGCAGCTTGAGACAGGGACTCAACGAGCAGTACTTC	CASSLRQGLNEQYF
TRBV19	.	TRBD1	TRBJ1-2	TGTGCCACCTCCAGGGGGCAGAACTATGGCTACACCTTC	CATSRGQNYGYTF
TRBV19	few	.	TRBJ1-5	TGTGCCAGTGGAGATGGTCAGCCCCAGCATTTT	CASGDGQPQHF
TRBV19	few	.	TRBJ1-5	TGTGCCAGTAGTATCCCCACTCTTCAGCCCCAGCATTTT	CASSIPTLQPQHF
TRBV19	.	.	TRBJ2-7	TGTGCCAGTAGTCGCGGGAACCCCACCTACGAGCAGTACTTC	CASSRGNPTYEQYF